This entry lists 15 T cell receptor beta chains sequenced from one sample in a study of blood T cell repertoires in COVID-19. Repertoires were generated with immunoSEQ multiplex PCR, while TCRdb's copy carries only in-frame clones and drops some. The sample consists of roughly 250,000 clones, about 85% of them appearing once. Sequencing was carried out using peripheral blood. These receptors were taken from a man aged 35-49 years with acute or convalescent COVID-19.

The V gene is TRBV28, the J gene TRBJ1-1, with TRBD1 identical over 10 bases. Germline CDR1 reads MDHEN; CDR2 reads SYDVKM. The CDR3 is 12 amino acids. J gave up 11 bases and V 3 bases, and 3 bases lay outside the gene matches. CDR3 sequence reads: CASSLGQGYAFF. DNA for the CDR3: TGTGCCAGCAGTTTGGGACAGGGGTACGCTTTCTTT.

The chain employs TRBV2 and TRBJ1-1; D remains ambiguous. CDR1 is SNHLY and CDR2 is FYNNEI in the germline V gene. The V end lost 5 bases, the J end lost 0 bases, and 7 bases lay between the germline ends. This CDR3 is 13 amino acids long. Here the CDR3 reads CASSLRMNTEAFF. CDR3 in DNA: TGTGCCAGCAGTCTCAGAATGAACACTGAAGCTTTCTTT.

CDR3 bases: TGTGCCAGCAGGGAGAGACAGGAGGAAAACTACGAGCAGTACTTC. It specifies CASRERQEENYEQYF. The genes are TRBV2 and TRBJ2-7, with D perhaps TRBD1 (6 bases). Trimming stripped 6 bases from V and 3 bases from J, with 18 bases between. Germline V CDR1 and CDR2: SNHLY, FYNNEI. The CDR3 has 15 residues.

This clone came up a few times. The genes are TRBV3-1 (or the pseudogene TRBV3-2) and TRBJ1-3; no reliable D call. The CDR3 sequence is 14 residues long. V lost 2 bases, J lost 4 bases, and 9 bases lay in between. In germline, CDR1 is LGHDT, CDR2 YNNKEL (reference sequence). CDR3 residues: CASSQTSGGNTIYF. CDR3 sequence (DNA): TGTGCCAGCAGCCAAACGAGCGGCGGAAACACCATATATTTT.

This rearrangement joins TRBV30 to TRBJ1-1; TRBD1 is a possible D gene (6 bases). V was pared by 5 bases and J by 1 base, with 14 bases between. CDR1 is GTSNPN, CDR2 SVGIG, per germline (reference sequence). The CDR3 runs 14 residues. The CDR3 sequence is CAWGRDIQNTEAFF. CDR3 in DNA: TGTGCCTGGGGCCGGGACATTCAGAACACTGAAGCTTTCTTT.

For this clone: An end of the junction differs from the germline gene, which may be a read error. The chain has TRBV7-7 and TRBJ1-2, with D unclear. This CDR3 is built from 10 residues. Germline assignment: CDR1 SSHAT and CDR2 FNYEAQ (reference sequence). The CDR3 loop is CASSSRGYTF. The CDR3 DNA is TGTGCTAGCAGCTCACGGGGCTACACCTTC.

This chain connects TRBV29-1 to TRBJ2-7; 8 nucleotides align to TRBD1. The CDR3 has 11 amino acids. CDR1 is SQVTM and CDR2 is ANQGSEA in the germline V gene. Unmatched junction bases numbered 3, after V lost 6 bases and J lost 5 bases. The DNA for the CDR3 is TGCAGCGTGGCAGGGGGCAACGAGCAGTACTTC. Its translation is CSVAGGNEQYF.

V is TRBV5-1 and J is TRBJ1-1; D may be TRBD1 (5 bases). V dropped 0 bases and J dropped 1 base, with 10 bases sitting between them. CDR1 is SGHRS and CDR2 is YFSETQ in the germline V gene. The CDR3 loop spans 15 amino acids. This CDR3 is CASSLGPTENTEAFF. CDR3 bases: TGCGCCAGCAGCTTGGGACCGACAGAGAACACTGAAGCTTTCTTT.

In DNA form, the CDR3 reads TGCGCCAGCAGGGTAGGACTAGCCGGTGAGACCCAGTACTTC. Translating gives CASRVGLAGETQYF. This sequence joins TRBV5-1 and TRBJ2-5; 8 bases line up with TRBD2. The V gene end was trimmed by 5 bases and the J gene end by 5 bases; junction bases not matched to a gene: 8. This CDR3 is built from 14 residues. Germline V gives CDR1 SGHRS, CDR2 YFSETQ. The full variable domain, with the rest looked up from reference TRBV5-1 and TRBJ2-5, is KAGVTQTPRYLIKTRGQQVTLSCSPISGHRSVSWYQQTPGQGLQFLFEYFSETQRNKGNFPGRFSGRQFSNSRSEMNVSTLELGDSALYLCASRVGLAGETQYFGPGTRLLVL.

V is TRBV13 and J is TRBJ1-4; 8 bases are shared with TRBD1. The trim removed 4 bases at V and 8 bases at J, leaving 9 bases unmatched. CDR1 and CDR2 from the germline V gene are PRHDT and FYEKMQ (reference sequence). This CDR3 is 15 amino acids long. CDR3 protein: CASSSTGTGGEKLFF. CDR3 nucleotide sequence: TGTGCCAGCAGCTCAACCGGGACAGGTGGGGAAAAACTGTTTTTT.

This clone was found once. The chain employs TRBV29-1 and TRBJ1-1, with D perhaps matching TRBD1 (5 bases). V gave up 2 bases and J gave up 0 bases, with 7 bases separating them. The length of the CDR3 is 13 residues. Germline V gene data show CDR1 as SQVTM and CDR2 as ANQGSEA. The chain's CDR3 is CSVERQLNTEAFF. The CDR3 DNA reads TGCAGCGTTGAAAGACAGCTGAACACTGAAGCTTTCTTT.

The rearrangement links TRBV2 to TRBJ1-4; the D is unclear. There are 14 residues in the CDR3. V lost 4 bases to trimming and J lost 8 bases, with 14 bases between them. The V gene's germline CDR1 is SNHLY and CDR2 FYNNEI. CDR3: CASSVGTRGEKLFF. Here the CDR3 DNA reads TGTGCCAGCAGTGTCGGTACGAGAGGGGAAAAACTGTTTTTT.

The rearrangement uses TRBV10-2 and TRBJ1-5, with D unclear. V was trimmed by 6 bases and J by 0 bases, leaving 9 bases between them. This CDR3 is 14 amino acids long. In germline, CDR1 is WSHSY, CDR2 SAAADI. The CDR3 nucleotides read TGCGCCAGCAGGGCCTTTCCTAGCAATCAGCCCCAGCATTTT. Its translation is CASRAFPSNQPQHF.

The chain uses TRBV5-1 and TRBJ2-2; D may be TRBD1 (6 bases). The CDR3 sequence is 13 residues long. CDR1 SGHRS and CDR2 YFSETQ come from the germline V gene. Between the trimmed V and J ends, which lost 2 bases and 10 bases, there was a span of 12 bases. Here the CDR3 reads CASSLQGFEELFF. CDR3 coding DNA: TGCGCCAGCAGCTTACAGGGATTTGAGGAGCTGTTTTTT. Full variable domain (remainder filled in from reference TRBV5-1 and TRBJ2-2): KAGVTQTPRYLIKTRGQQVTLSCSPISGHRSVSWYQQTPGQGLQFLFEYFSETQRNKGNFPGRFSGRQFSNSRSEMNVSTLELGDSALYLCASSLQGFEELFFGEGSRLTVL.

J is TRBJ1-1 and V is TRBV14, with a weak D call TRBD1 (6 bases). The CDR3 spans 13 residues. V lost 0 bases and J 13 bases, leaving 15 bases between the germline ends. Looked up from germline, CDR1 is SGHDN and CDR2 is FVKESK. CDR3 in amino acids: CASSQDGGRLLFF. CDR3 nucleotide sequence: TGTGCCAGCAGCCAAGATGGGGGCAGGTTACTTTTCTTT. Complete variable domain (other parts from reference TRBV14 and TRBJ1-1): EAGVTQFPSHSVIEKGQTVTLRCDPISGHDNLYWYRRVMGKEIKFLLHFVKESKQDESGMPNNRFLAERTGGTYSTLKVQPAELEDSGVYFCASSQDGGRLLFFGQGTRLTVV.